The clone carrying this T cell receptor (beta chain) was detected a few times. Germline values: CDR1 MNHEY, CDR2 SVGEGT. V was pared by 6 bases and J by 5 bases, with 2 bases between. The CDR3 length is 10 residues. Each CDR3 protein gets one entry after TCRdb re-called the PCR reads with MiXCR. The table records about 640,000 distinct CDR3 sequences, around 20% of them present only once. This specimen belongs to a study of molecular identifiers for immune sequencing clone quantification. The sequence was obtained from a human donor in good health. Some libraries in this study had Jurkat cell RNA spiked in. This sequence joins TRBV6-2 or TRBV6-3 and TRBJ2-1; no clear D. The sequenced sample was naive CD8+ T cells from blood, with Jurkat cell RNA spiked in. The subset is: FACS-sorted CD8+CD4-CCR7+CD45RA+ naive T cells. The CDR3 is CASRHNEQFF. In DNA form, the CDR3 reads TGTGCCAGCAGGCACAATGAGCAGTTCTTC.